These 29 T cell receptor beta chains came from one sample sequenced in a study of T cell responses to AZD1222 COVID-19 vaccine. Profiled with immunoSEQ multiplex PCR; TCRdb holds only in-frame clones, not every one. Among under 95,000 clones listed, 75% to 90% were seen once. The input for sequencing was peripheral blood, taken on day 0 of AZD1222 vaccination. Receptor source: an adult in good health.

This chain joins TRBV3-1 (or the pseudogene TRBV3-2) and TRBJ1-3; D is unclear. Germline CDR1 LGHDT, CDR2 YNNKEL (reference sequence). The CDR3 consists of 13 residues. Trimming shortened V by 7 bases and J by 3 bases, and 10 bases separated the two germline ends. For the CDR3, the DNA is TGTGCCAGCACCCCCCCCAGTGGAAACACCATATATTTT. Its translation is CASTPPSGNTIYF.

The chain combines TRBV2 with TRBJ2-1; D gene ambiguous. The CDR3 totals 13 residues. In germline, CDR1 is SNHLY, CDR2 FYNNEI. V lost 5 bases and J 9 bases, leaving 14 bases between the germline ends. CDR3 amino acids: CASSRQVGSEQFF. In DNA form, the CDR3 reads TGTGCCAGCAGTCGTCAGGTCGGCAGTGAGCAGTTCTTC.

The CDR3 DNA reads as TGTGCCAGCAGCTCCCCGTATTCACCCCTCCACTTT. Amino acid sequence: CASSSPYSPLHF. This chain connects TRBV3-1 (or the pseudogene TRBV3-2) to TRBJ1-6, with D unresolved. Trimming left V 5 bases short and J 8 bases short, with 7 bases between. Germline V CDR1 and CDR2: LGHDT, YNNKEL (reference sequence). This CDR3 has 12 residues.

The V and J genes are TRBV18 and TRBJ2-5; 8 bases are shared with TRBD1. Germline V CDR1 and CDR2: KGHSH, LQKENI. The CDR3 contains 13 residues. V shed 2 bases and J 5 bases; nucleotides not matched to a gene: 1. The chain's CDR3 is CASSPTGGETQYF. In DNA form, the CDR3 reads TGTGCCAGCTCACCAACAGGGGGGGAGACCCAGTACTTC.

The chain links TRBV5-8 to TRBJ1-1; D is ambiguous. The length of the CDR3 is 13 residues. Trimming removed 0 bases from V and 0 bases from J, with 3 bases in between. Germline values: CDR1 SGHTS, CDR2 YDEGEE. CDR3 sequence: CASSLALNTEAFF. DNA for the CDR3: TGTGCCAGCAGCTTGGCCCTGAACACTGAAGCTTTCTTT.

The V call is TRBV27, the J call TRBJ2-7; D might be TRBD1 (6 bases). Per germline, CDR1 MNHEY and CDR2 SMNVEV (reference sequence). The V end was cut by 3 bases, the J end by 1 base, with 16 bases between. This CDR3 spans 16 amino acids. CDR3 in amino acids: CASSFSLGQISYEQYF. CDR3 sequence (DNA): TGTGCCAGCAGTTTCTCCCTGGGACAAATTTCCTACGAGCAGTACTTC.

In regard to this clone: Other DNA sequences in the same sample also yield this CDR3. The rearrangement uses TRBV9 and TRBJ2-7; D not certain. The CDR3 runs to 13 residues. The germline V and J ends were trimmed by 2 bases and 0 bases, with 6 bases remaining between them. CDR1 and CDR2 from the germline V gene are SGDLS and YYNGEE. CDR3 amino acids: CASSVADSYEQYF. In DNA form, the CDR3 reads TGTGCCAGCAGCGTCGCGGACTCCTACGAGCAGTACTTC.

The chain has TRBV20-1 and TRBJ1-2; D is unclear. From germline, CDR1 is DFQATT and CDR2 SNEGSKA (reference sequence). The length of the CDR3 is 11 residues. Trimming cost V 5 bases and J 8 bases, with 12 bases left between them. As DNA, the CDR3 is TGCAGTGCTCACATGGATGGAGGCTACACCTTC. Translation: CSAHMDGGYTF.

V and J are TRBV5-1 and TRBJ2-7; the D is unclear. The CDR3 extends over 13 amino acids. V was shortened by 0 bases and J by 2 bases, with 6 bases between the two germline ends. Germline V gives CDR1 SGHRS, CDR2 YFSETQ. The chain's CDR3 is CASSLDGTYEQYF. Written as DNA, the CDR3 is TGCGCCAGCAGCTTGGACGGCACCTACGAGCAGTACTTC.

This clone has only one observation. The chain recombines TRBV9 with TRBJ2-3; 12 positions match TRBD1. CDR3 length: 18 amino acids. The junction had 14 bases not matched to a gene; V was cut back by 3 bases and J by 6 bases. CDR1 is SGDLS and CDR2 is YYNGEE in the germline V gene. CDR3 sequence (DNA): TGTGCCAGCAGCGCCGATCCATGGGACAGGGGGCGAGGGGATACGCAGTATTTT. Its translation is CASSADPWDRGRGDTQYF.

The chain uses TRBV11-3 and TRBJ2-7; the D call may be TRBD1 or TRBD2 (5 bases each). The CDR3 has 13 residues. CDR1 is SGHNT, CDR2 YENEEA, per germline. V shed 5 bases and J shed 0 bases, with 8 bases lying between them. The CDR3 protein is CASSQGTSYEQYF. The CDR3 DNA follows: TGTGCCAGCAGCCAAGGGACCTCCTACGAGCAGTACTTC.

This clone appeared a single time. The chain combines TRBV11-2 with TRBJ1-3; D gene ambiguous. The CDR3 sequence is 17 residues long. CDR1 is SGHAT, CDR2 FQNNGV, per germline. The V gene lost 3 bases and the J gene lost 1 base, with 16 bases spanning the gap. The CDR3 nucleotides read TGTGCCAGCAGCTTCGAGTACAATGCGGGTTCTGGAAACACCATATATTTT. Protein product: CASSFEYNAGSGNTIYF.

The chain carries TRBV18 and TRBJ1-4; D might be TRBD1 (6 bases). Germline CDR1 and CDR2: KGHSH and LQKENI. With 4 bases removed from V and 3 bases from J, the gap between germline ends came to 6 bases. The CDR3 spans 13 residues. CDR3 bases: TGTGCCAGCTCACAGGGGGCTAATGAAAAACTGTTTTTT. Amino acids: CASSQGANEKLFF.

Here the CDR3 reads CASSLGGYTDTQYF. The CDR3 region has the DNA TGCGCCAGCAGCTTGGGAGGGTACACAGATACGCAGTATTTT. V gene TRBV5-1 combines with J gene TRBJ2-3; D might be TRBD2 (5 bases). CDR1 SGHRS and CDR2 YFSETQ come from the germline V gene. The V end lost 0 bases, the J end lost 2 bases, and 7 bases lay between the germline ends. The CDR3 has 14 amino acids.

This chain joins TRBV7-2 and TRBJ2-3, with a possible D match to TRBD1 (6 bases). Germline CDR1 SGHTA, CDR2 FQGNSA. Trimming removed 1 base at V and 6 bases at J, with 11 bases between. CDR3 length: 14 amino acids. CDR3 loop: CASSLVVQGDTQYF. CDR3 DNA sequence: TGTGCCAGCAGCTTAGTCGTGCAGGGGGATACGCAGTATTTT.

The CDR3 bases are TGTGCCAGCAGCAAAGGGTACCACACCGGGGAGCTGTTTTTT. Its translation is CASSKGYHTGELFF. The rearrangement links TRBV21-1 to TRBJ2-2. TRBV21-1 is given as a pseudogene. There are 14 residues in the CDR3.

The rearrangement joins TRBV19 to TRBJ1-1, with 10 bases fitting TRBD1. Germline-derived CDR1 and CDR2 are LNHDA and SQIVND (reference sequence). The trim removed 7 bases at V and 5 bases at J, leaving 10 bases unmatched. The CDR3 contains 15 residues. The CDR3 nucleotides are TGTGCCAGTAAACCGGGACAGGGGTATGGAACTGAAGCTTTCTTT. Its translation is CASKPGQGYGTEAFF.

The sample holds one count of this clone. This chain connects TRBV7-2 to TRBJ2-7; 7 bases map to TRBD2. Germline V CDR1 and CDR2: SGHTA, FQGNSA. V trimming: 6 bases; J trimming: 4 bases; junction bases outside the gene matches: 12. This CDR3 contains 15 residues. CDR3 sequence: CASRPGLVDWYEQYF. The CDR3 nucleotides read TGTGCCAGCAGACCAGGACTAGTGGATTGGTACGAGCAGTACTTC.

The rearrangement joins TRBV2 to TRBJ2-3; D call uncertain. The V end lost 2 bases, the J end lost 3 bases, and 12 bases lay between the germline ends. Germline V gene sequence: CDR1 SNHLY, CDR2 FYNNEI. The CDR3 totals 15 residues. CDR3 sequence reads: CASSESFSLTDTQYF. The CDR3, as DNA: TGTGCCAGCAGTGAATCGTTTAGCTTAACAGATACGCAGTATTTT.

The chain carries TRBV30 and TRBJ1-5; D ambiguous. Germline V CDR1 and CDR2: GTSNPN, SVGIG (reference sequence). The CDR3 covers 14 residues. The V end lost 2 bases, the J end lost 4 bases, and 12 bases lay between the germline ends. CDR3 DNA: TGTGCCTGGAGTCCATTGGGTCAAAATCAGCCCCAGCATTTT. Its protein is CAWSPLGQNQPQHF.

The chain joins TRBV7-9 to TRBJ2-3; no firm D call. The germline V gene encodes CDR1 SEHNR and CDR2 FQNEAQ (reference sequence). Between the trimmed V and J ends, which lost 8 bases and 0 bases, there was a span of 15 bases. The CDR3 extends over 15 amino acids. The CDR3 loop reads CASSDARLSTDTQYF. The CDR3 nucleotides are TGTGCCAGCTCCGATGCTCGGCTTAGCACAGATACGCAGTATTTT.

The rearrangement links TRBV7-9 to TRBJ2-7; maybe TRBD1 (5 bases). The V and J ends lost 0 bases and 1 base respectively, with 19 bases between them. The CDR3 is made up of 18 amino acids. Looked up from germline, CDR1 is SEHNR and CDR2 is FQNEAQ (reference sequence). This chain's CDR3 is CASSLARSSFAGSYEQYF. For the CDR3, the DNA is TGTGCCAGCAGCTTAGCCCGATCCTCTTTCGCAGGGTCCTACGAGCAGTACTTC. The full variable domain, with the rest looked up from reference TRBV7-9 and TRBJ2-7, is DTGVSQNPRHKITKRGQNVTFRCDPISEHNRLYWYRQTLGQGPEFLTYFQNEAQLEKSRLLSDRFSAERPKGSFSTLEIQRTEQGDSAMYLCASSLARSSFAGSYEQYFGPGTRLTVT.

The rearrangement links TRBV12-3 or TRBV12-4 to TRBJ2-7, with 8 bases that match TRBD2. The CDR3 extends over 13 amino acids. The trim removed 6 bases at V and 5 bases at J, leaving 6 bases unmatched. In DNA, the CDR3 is TGTGCCAGCAGCCGGGGGGGTCTCCACGAGCAGTACTTC. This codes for CASSRGGLHEQYF.

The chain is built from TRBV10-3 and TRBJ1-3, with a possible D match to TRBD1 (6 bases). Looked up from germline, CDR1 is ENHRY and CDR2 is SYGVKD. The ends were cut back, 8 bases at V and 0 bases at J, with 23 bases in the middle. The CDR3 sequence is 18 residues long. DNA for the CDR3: TGTGCCATCGGAGATACCGGGACATGGAGGGACTCTGGAAACACCATATATTTT. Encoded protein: CAIGDTGTWRDSGNTIYF.

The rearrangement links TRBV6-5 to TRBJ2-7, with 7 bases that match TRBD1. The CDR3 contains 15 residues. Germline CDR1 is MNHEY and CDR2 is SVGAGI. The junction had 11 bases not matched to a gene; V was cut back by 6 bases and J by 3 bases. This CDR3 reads CASSPDRWALYEQYF. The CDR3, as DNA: TGTGCCAGCAGCCCGGACAGGTGGGCTCTCTACGAGCAGTACTTC.

The CDR3 DNA reads TGTGCCAGCAGCGCCACTCAGGGTTCCGATACGCAGTATTTT. Translated, it gives CASSATQGSDTQYF. The rearrangement joins TRBV7-6 to TRBJ2-3, with a possible D match to TRBD1 (5 bases). Germline CDR1 and CDR2: SGHVS and FNYEAQ. V gave up 5 bases and J gave up 6 bases, with 15 bases separating them. CDR3 size: 14 residues.

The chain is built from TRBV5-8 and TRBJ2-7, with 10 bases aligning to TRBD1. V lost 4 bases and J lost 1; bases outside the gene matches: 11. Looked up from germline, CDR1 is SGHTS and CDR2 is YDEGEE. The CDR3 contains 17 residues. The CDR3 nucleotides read TGTGCCAGCAGCGCACCAGCCGGGACAGGGGAATCCTACGAGCAGTACTTC. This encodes CASSAPAGTGESYEQYF.

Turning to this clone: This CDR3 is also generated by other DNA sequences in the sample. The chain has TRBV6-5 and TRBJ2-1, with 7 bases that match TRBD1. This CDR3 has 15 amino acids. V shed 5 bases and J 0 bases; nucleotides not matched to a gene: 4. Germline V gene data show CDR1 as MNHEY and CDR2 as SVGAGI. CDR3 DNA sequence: TGTGCCAGCAGTAGTTCAGGGGGCTCCTACAATGAGCAGTTCTTC. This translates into CASSSSGGSYNEQFF.

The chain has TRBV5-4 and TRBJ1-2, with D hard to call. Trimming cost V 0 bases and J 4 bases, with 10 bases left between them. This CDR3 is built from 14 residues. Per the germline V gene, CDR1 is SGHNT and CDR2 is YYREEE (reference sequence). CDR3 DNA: TGTGCCAGCAGCTTGGAAGGGTCCAGCTATGGCTACACCTTC. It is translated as CASSLEGSSYGYTF.